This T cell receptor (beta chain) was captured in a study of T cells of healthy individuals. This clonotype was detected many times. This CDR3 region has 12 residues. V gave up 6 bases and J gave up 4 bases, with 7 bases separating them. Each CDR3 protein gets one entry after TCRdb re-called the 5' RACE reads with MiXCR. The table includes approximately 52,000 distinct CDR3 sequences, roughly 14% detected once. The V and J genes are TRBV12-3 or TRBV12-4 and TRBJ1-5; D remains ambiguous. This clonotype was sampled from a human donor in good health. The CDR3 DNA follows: TGTGCCAGCAGCCAAGGAAATCAGCCCCAGCATTTT. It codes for CASSQGNQPQHF.